Listed here is a single T cell receptor (beta chain). These data originate in a study of T cell responses to AZD1222 COVID-19 vaccine. In germline, CDR1 is MDHEN, CDR2 SYDVKM. CDR3 length: 14 amino acids. Trimming cost V 3 bases and J 5 bases; bases outside gene matches: 4. Produced via immunoSEQ multiplex PCR; TCRdb's table is partial and in-frame only. The table includes about 140,000 clones, 91% detected once. The source material was peripheral blood, sampled 28 days after the second dose of the MenACWY control vaccine. This clonotype originated in an adult who received the MenACWY meningococcal vaccine as a control. This chain joins TRBV28 and TRBJ2-7, with TRBD1 matching over 10 bases. CDR3 nucleotide sequence: TGTGCCAGCAGTTTTACCGGGACAGGGGACGAGCAGTACTTC. Translation: CASSFTGTGDEQYF.